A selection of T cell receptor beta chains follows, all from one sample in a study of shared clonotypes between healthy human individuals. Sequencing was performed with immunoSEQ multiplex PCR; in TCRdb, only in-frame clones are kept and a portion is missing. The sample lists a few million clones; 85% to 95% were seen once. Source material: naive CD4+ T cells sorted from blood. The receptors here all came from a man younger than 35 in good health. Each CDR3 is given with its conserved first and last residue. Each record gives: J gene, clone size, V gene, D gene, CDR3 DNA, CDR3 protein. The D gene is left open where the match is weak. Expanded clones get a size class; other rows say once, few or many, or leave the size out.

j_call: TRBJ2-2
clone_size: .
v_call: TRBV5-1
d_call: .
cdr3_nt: TGCGCCAGCAGCTTGCAAGTCGACGGCGGGGAGCTGTTTTTT
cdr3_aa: CASSLQVDGGELFF

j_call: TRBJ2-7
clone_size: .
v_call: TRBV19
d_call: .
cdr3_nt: TGTGCCAGTAGTATAGGCCCCAGGCCGTACGAGCAGTACTTC
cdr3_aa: CASSIGPRPYEQYF

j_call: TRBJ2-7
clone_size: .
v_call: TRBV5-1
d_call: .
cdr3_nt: TGCGCCAGCAGCTTGGACCGGGCCTTCTACGAGCAGTACTTC
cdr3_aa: CASSLDRAFYEQYF

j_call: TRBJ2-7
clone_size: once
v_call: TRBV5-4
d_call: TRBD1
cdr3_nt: TGTGCCAGCAGCTCGGGACAGAACAACTACGAGCAGTACTTC
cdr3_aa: CASSSGQNNYEQYF

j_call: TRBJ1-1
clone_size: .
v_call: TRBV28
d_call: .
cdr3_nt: TGTGCCAGCAGTTGGGACACCTTGAACACTGAAGCTTTCTTT
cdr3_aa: CASSWDTLNTEAFF

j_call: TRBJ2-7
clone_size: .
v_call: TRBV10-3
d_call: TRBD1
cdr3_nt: TGTGCCATGGGGACAGGGGAACACTACGAGCAGTACTTC
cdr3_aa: CAMGTGEHYEQYF

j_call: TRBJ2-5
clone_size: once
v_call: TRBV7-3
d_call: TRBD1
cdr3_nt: TGTGCCAGCAGCTCGGGACAGGGGTACCAAGAGACCCAGTACTTC
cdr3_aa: CASSSGQGYQETQYF

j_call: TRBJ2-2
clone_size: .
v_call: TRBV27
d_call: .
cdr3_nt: TGTGCCAGCAGCAACCCTTTAAGGGGAACCGGGGAGCTGTTTTTT
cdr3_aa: CASSNPLRGTGELFF

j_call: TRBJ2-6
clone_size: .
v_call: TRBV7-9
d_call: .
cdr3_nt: TGTGCCAGCAGCCCGTGGGTCTCTGGGGCCAACGTCCTGACTTTC
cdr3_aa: CASSPWVSGANVLTF

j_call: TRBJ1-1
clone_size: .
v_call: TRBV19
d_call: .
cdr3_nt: TGTGCCAGTAGAGGGGAGCTTTACACTGAAGCTTTCTTT
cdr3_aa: CASRGELYTEAFF

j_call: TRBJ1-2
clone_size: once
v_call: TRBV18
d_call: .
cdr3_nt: TGTGCCAGCTCACCATCGGGGGGCTATGGCTACACCTTC
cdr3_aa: CASSPSGGYGYTF

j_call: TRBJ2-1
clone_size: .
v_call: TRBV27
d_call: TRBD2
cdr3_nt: TGTGCCAGCAGTTTGGTGAGCGGGAGGGCCGGAAACAATGAGCAGTTCTTC
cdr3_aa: CASSLVSGRAGNNEQFF

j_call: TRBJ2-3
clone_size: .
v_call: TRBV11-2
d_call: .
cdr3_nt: TGTGCCAGCAGCTTAGCATCCGCAGATACGCAGTATTTT
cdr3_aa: CASSLASADTQYF

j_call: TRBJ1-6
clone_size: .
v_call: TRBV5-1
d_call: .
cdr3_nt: TGCGCCAGCAGCCTCACCGGGACGGCGAATTCACCCCTCCACTTT
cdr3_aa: CASSLTGTANSPLHF

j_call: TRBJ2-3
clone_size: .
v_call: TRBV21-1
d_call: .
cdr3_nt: TGTGCCAGCAGAAAACCGGGACTAGCGGGAGATACGCAGTATTTT
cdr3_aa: CASRKPGLAGDTQYF

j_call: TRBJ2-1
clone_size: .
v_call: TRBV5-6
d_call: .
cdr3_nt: TGTGCCAGCAGTACCCACAATGAGCAGTTCTTC
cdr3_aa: CASSTHNEQFF

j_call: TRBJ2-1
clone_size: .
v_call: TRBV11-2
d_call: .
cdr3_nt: TGTGCCAGCAGCTTTAATAGCAGGAATGAGCAGTTCTTC
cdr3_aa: CASSFNSRNEQFF

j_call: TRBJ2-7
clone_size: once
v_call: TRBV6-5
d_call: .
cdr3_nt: TGTGCCAGCAGGAAAGGGGGCGGGGAGGCCTACGAGCAGTACTTC
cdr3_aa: CASRKGGGEAYEQYF

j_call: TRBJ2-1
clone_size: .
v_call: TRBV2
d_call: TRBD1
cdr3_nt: TGTGCCAGCATGCGGACAGGGCCCTACAATGAGCAGTTCTTC
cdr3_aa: CASMRTGPYNEQFF

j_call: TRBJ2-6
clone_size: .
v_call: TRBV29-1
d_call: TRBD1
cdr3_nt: TGCAGCGTCGAAAGGGCCGGGACAGGGCACTCTGGGGCCAACGTCCTGACTTTC
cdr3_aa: CSVERAGTGHSGANVLTF

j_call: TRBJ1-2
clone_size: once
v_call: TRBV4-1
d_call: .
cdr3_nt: TGCGCCAGCAGCCTCCCAGGGGCCTATGGCTACACCTTC
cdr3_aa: CASSLPGAYGYTF

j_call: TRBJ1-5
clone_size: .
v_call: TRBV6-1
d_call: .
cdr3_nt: TGTGCCAGCAGCAGGGATAGCAATCAGCCCCAGCATTTT
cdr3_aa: CASSRDSNQPQHF